This T cell receptor beta chain was captured in a study of T cell repertoires in cytomegalovirus infection. In the study overall: The public TCR beta signatures pointed to both CMV infection and matching HLA type. Study-wide findings and caveats: Clonotype analysis showed dominance of the ex vivo response by HLA-C-restricted CMV-specific TCR beta clonotypes.

TCRdb passed the reads through MiXCR, listing each CDR3 protein once. The sample includes about 900,000 distinct CDR3 sequences, approximately 33% of them seen just once. Worth noting for this clonotype: The antigen remains undetermined.

CDR1 is MNHEY, CDR2 SVGEGT, per germline. The CDR3 loop spans 16 amino acids. The trim removed 6 bases at V and 13 bases at J, leaving 17 bases unmatched. The chain couples TRBV6-2 or TRBV6-3 to TRBJ2-1; 11 nucleotides agree with TRBD2. Sequencing was performed on cultured CD8+ T cells from PBMCs, taken from culture after CMV antigen stimulation. This TCR was sampled from a human donor in good health (CMV status not recorded). Some clones in this sample may be carry-over from other donors' samples. CDR3 amino acids: CASSPLPGLAVPGQFF. As DNA, the CDR3 is TGTGCCAGCAGCCCCCTACCGGGACTAGCGGTACCGGGCCAGTTCTTC.